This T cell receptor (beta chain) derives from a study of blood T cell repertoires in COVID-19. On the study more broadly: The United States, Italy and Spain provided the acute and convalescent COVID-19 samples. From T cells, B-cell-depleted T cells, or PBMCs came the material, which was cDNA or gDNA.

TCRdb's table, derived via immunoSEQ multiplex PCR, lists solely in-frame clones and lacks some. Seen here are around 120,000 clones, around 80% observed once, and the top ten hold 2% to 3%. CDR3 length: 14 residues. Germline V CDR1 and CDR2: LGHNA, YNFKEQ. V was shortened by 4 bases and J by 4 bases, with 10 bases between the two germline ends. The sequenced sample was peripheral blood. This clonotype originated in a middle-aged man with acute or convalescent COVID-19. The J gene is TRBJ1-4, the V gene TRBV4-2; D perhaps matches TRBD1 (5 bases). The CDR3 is CASSLTVFNEKLFF. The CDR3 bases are TGTGCCAGCAGCCTGACAGTATTTAATGAAAAACTGTTTTTT.